The 27 T cell receptor beta chains below were found in one sample sequenced in a study of T cell responses to AZD1222 COVID-19 vaccine. Data came from immunoSEQ multiplex PCR; TCRdb stores just in-frame clones and leaves some out. The sample contains approximately 89,000 clones, about 88% of which appear only once. The sequences come from peripheral blood, collected on day 0 of AZD1222 vaccination. The receptors stem from an adult in good health.

The J gene is TRBJ1-2, the V gene TRBV28, with TRBD1 identical over 9 bases. CDR1 is MDHEN and CDR2 is SYDVKM in the germline V gene. The CDR3 loop spans 18 amino acids. J gave up 0 bases and V 3 bases, and 11 bases lay outside the gene matches. CDR3 nucleotide sequence: TGTGCCAGCAGTTTGTTGACAGGGGGTTTTCAAGCTAACTATGGCTACACCTTC. This sequence encodes CASSLLTGGFQANYGYTF.

CDR3 bases: TGTGCCAGCAGCTTAGAGAAGAAAACTAAAGCTTTCTTT. Its translation: CASSLEKKTKAFF. The chain joins TRBV11-2 to TRBJ1-1; D is unresolved. V was pared by 0 bases and J by 9 bases, with 11 bases between. Germline assignment: CDR1 SGHAT and CDR2 FQNNGV. The CDR3 extends over 13 amino acids. Drawing the rest from reference TRBV11-2 and TRBJ1-1, the complete variable domain is EAGVAQSPRYKIIEKRQSVAFWCNPISGHATLYWYQQILGQGPKLLIQFQNNGVVDDSQLPKDRFSAERLKGVDSTLKIQPAKLEDSAVYLCASSLEKKTKAFFGQGTRLTVV.

The chain has TRBV5-6 and TRBJ2-7; 10 nucleotides line up with TRBD2. V was clipped by 3 bases and J by 4 bases; unmatched bases: 13. The CDR3 runs 17 residues. The germline V gene encodes CDR1 SGHDT and CDR2 YYEEEE. CDR3 sequence: CASSSLILAGGVYEQYF. The CDR3 DNA follows: TGTGCCAGCAGCTCGCTCATATTAGCGGGGGGTGTTTACGAGCAGTACTTC.

CDR3 in DNA: TGCGCCAGCAGTGAGCAGGGGGCCGAAAAACTGTTTTTT. As protein: CASSEQGAEKLFF. The chain recombines TRBV10-2 with TRBJ1-4, with 8 bases matching TRBD1. V shed 2 bases and J 8 bases; nucleotides not matched to a gene: 1. The CDR3 consists of 13 residues. Per germline, CDR1 WSHSY and CDR2 SAAADI.

The genes are TRBV27 and TRBJ1-1, with TRBD1 matching 8 bases. This CDR3 contains 15 residues. The V gene's germline CDR1 is MNHEY and CDR2 SMNVEV (reference sequence). V gave up 6 bases and J gave up 5 bases; unmatched junction bases: 11. For the CDR3, the DNA is TGTGCCAGCAGACTAGGGCAGGGGGCTTTGACTGAAGCTTTCTTT. Translating gives CASRLGQGALTEAFF.

This chain connects TRBV19 to TRBJ1-5, with 8 bases that match TRBD1. The V gene's germline CDR1 is LNHDA and CDR2 SQIVND (reference sequence). V lost 3 bases and J lost 8; bases outside the gene matches: 6. This CDR3 has 14 residues. Written as DNA, the CDR3 is TGTGCCAGTAGTATGAGGCAGGGGGCTGAGCCCCAGCATTTT. Its protein product is CASSMRQGAEPQHF.

The chain employs TRBV19 and TRBJ2-7; a possible D gene is TRBD1 (7 bases). The germline CDR1 and CDR2 sequences are LNHDA and SQIVND (reference sequence). The CDR3 totals 15 residues. Trimming shortened V by 5 bases and J by 5 bases, and 19 bases separated the two germline ends. CDR3 in amino acids: CASSSSQGRLNEQYF. In DNA, the CDR3 is TGTGCCAGTAGTTCATCACAGGGGAGGTTGAACGAGCAGTACTTC.

This sequence joins TRBV21-1 and TRBJ1-6; TRBD1 reflects the table's D call only, with no check against the DNA. TRBV21-1 is a recognized pseudogene. There are 16 residues in the CDR3. This CDR3 is CASSADRAPYNSPLHF. DNA of the CDR3: TGTGCCAGCAGCGCCGACAGGGCACCATATAATTCACCCCTCCACTTT.

This clone was recorded a few times. This chain joins TRBV5-5 and TRBJ2-2, with a possible D match to TRBD2 (6 bases). Deletions cut 2 bases from V and 4 bases from J, with 9 bases between. The length of the CDR3 is 14 residues. Germline V gene data show CDR1 as SGHKS and CDR2 as YYEKEE (reference sequence). The CDR3 region is CASSFGTFTGELFF. The DNA for the CDR3 is TGTGCCAGCAGCTTTGGGACTTTCACCGGGGAGCTGTTTTTT.

The J gene is TRBJ2-3, the V gene TRBV4-2, with D unclear. CDR3 length: 15 amino acids. V was cut by 0 bases and J by 2 bases, with 9 bases left in between. From germline, CDR1 is LGHNA and CDR2 YNFKEQ. Here the CDR3 reads CASSQEIDFTDTQYF. The DNA for the CDR3 is TGTGCCAGCAGCCAAGAAATCGACTTCACAGATACGCAGTATTTT.

Only one count was recorded for this clone. This chain uses TRBV9 with TRBJ2-1; D is perhaps TRBD2 (5 bases). Germline CDR1 reads SGDLS; CDR2 reads YYNGEE. The CDR3 sequence is 14 residues long. The V end lost 0 bases, the J end lost 10 bases, and 14 bases lay between the germline ends. In DNA form, the CDR3 reads TGTGCCAGCAGCGTAGAGGGCGGGCCTCGGGAGCAGTTCTTC. This gives the protein CASSVEGGPREQFF.

The rearrangement joins TRBV19 to TRBJ1-3; weak D call: TRBD1 (5 bases). Per germline, CDR1 LNHDA and CDR2 SQIVND (reference sequence). The V end lost 10 bases, the J end lost 3 bases, and 13 bases lay between the germline ends. This CDR3 has 13 residues. The CDR3 nucleotides are TGTGCCACAGCCGGGACGGGTGGAAACACCATATATTTT. Translation: CATAGTGGNTIYF.

V usage is TRBV30 and J usage is TRBJ2-6, with D uncertain. Per the germline V gene, CDR1 is GTSNPN and CDR2 is SVGIG (reference sequence). Trimming shortened V by 5 bases and J by 0 bases, and 8 bases separated the two germline ends. CDR3 length equals 14 residues. The CDR3 DNA reads TGTGCCTGGTCCCGGAGCTCTGGGGCCAACGTCCTGACTTTC. Its protein product is CAWSRSSGANVLTF. The variable domain in full, completed from reference TRBV30 and TRBJ2-6, reads SQTIHQWPATLVQPVGSPLSLECTVEGTSNPNLYWYRQAAGRGLQLLFYSVGIGQISSEVPQNLSASRPQDRQFILSSKKLLLSDSGFYLCAWSRSSGANVLTFGAGSRLTVL.

V is TRBV19 and J is TRBJ1-1; no clear D. Between the trimmed V and J ends, which lost 3 bases and 4 bases, there was a span of 18 bases. The CDR3 has 16 amino acids. The V gene's germline CDR1 is LNHDA and CDR2 SQIVND (reference sequence). In DNA form, the CDR3 reads TGTGCCAGTAGTATCCCCGGCGCACCGGAGTCCACTGAAGCTTTCTTT. This gives the protein CASSIPGAPESTEAFF.

The chain joins TRBV13 to TRBJ2-2; D is ambiguous. The germline V and J ends were trimmed by 0 bases and 1 base, with 9 bases remaining between them. This CDR3 spans 16 amino acids. The germline V gene has CDR1 PRHDT and CDR2 FYEKMQ (reference sequence). The CDR3 DNA reads TGTGCCAGCAGCTTAGGGTTTTTGCAGAACACCGGGGAGCTGTTTTTT. Translation: CASSLGFLQNTGELFF.

The chain uses TRBV6-5 and TRBJ1-3; D uncertain. This CDR3 spans 12 amino acids. Germline lookup yields CDR1 MNHEY and CDR2 SVGAGI. Between the trimmed V and J ends, which lost 8 bases and 3 bases, there was a span of 8 bases. The CDR3 nucleotides read TGTGCCAGCGCTGGTAGTGGAAACACCATATATTTT. Its translation: CASAGSGNTIYF.

This clone appeared a single time. This sequence joins TRBV7-9 and TRBJ1-4; D not resolved. In germline, CDR1 is SEHNR, CDR2 FQNEAQ (reference sequence). This CDR3 has 11 residues. V was trimmed by 5 bases and J by 8 bases, leaving 6 bases between them. The CDR3, as DNA: TGTGCCAGCAGCACCACCGAAAAACTGTTTTTT. It encodes CASSTTEKLFF.

The chain is built from TRBV6-5 and TRBJ1-2; D is unresolved. V shed 5 bases and J shed 2 bases, with 9 bases lying between them. There are 13 residues in the CDR3. The germline V gene has CDR1 MNHEY and CDR2 SVGAGI. CDR3 sequence: CASSRTMNYGYTF. CDR3 nucleotides: TGTGCCAGCAGTCGGACGATGAACTATGGCTACACCTTC.

The chain joins TRBV30 to TRBJ1-4; D gene ambiguous. Trimming cost V 2 bases and J 8 bases, with 9 bases left between them. Germline values: CDR1 GTSNPN, CDR2 SVGIG (reference sequence). The CDR3 is 12 amino acids. CDR3 coding DNA: TGTGCCTGGAGTAACAGTGGGGAAAAACTGTTTTTT. This codes for CAWSNSGEKLFF.

The J gene is TRBJ2-6, the V gene TRBV7-9, with unresolved D. Germline V CDR1 and CDR2: SEHNR, FQNEAQ (reference sequence). Trimming left V 1 base short and J 4 bases short, with 8 bases between. The CDR3 runs 15 residues. CDR3: CASSLVSWGANVLTF. CDR3 DNA sequence: TGTGCCAGCAGCTTAGTTTCGTGGGGGGCCAACGTCCTGACTTTC.

V and J are TRBV6-5 and TRBJ1-1; possible D gene TRBD1, 5 bases. The CDR3 sequence is 15 residues long. The V end lost 6 bases, the J end lost 0 bases, and 14 bases lay between the germline ends. Germline V gene data show CDR1 as MNHEY and CDR2 as SVGAGI. The CDR3 here is CASSWGFRMNTEAFF. Here the CDR3 DNA reads TGTGCCAGCAGCTGGGGGTTTCGAATGAACACTGAAGCTTTCTTT.

The chain recombines TRBV29-1 with TRBJ1-2; TRBD1 agrees at 9 bases. Per the germline V gene, CDR1 is SQVTM and CDR2 is ANQGSEA. There are 13 residues in the CDR3. Trimming at V came to 4 bases and at J to 10 bases, leaving 10 bases not matched to a gene. The CDR3 DNA reads TGCAGCGTTGTTTTGTGGACAGGGGAGGACTACACCTTC. Translation gives CSVVLWTGEDYTF.

This clone was seen just once. The chain recombines TRBV5-1 with TRBJ2-7; D is unresolved. This CDR3 comprises 15 residues. Germline CDR1 and CDR2: SGHRS and YFSETQ. The V and J ends lost 0 bases and 5 bases respectively, with 15 bases between them. The CDR3 protein is CASSLEDKWWNEQYF. In nucleotides, the CDR3 is TGCGCCAGCAGCTTGGAAGACAAATGGTGGAACGAGCAGTACTTC.

With regard to this clone: The sample contains more than one DNA sequence encoding this CDR3. This chain connects TRBV14 to TRBJ2-1; unclear D gene. The germline CDR1 and CDR2 sequences are SGHDN and FVKESK. The CDR3 has 15 residues. V gave up 1 base and J gave up 3 bases, with 10 bases separating them. The CDR3 protein is CASSQVRRSYNEQFF. CDR3 bases: TGTGCCAGCAGCCAAGTACGGCGGAGCTACAATGAGCAGTTCTTC.

V is TRBV4-3 and J is TRBJ1-2; D is possibly TRBD1 (5 bases). Per germline, CDR1 LGHNA and CDR2 YSLEER. V lost 0 bases and J lost 2, with 10 bases in between. This CDR3 comprises 15 residues. The CDR3: CASSQDLGGNYGYTF. The CDR3 bases are TGCGCCAGCAGCCAAGATCTTGGGGGGAACTATGGCTACACCTTC.

The chain couples TRBV4-3 to TRBJ2-2; TRBD1 or TRBD2 may be the D gene (5 bases each). Trimming left V 1 base short and J 7 bases short, with 13 bases between. There are 15 residues in the CDR3. Looked up from germline, CDR1 is LGHNA and CDR2 is YSLEER. In DNA form, the CDR3 reads TGCGCCAGCAGCCAAGTCGTCAGGGACGTCGGGGAGCTGTTTTTT. It encodes CASSQVVRDVGELFF.

The chain couples TRBV6-5 to TRBJ2-7, with TRBD1 as a possible D gene (5 bases). The length of the CDR3 is 12 residues. The germline V gene encodes CDR1 MNHEY and CDR2 SVGAGI. Between the trimmed V and J ends, which lost 10 bases and 1 base, there was a span of 11 bases. CDR3 protein: CATSTGSYEQYF. The DNA of the CDR3 is TGTGCCACCTCTACAGGATCCTACGAGCAGTACTTC.